These 21 T cell receptor beta chains came from one sample sequenced in a study of vaccination and CD4 T cells after COVID-19. Cultured CD4+ T cell DNA underwent sequencing with the Oncomine TCR Beta short-read assay. MiXCR was run by TCRdb on the PCR reads, yielding one entry per CDR3 protein. The data hold around 25,000 distinct CDR3 sequences, with roughly 31% observed a single time. The time point here: late sampling 161 to 241 days after vaccination in a few convalescent patients. Regarding treatment: approximately 10-day PBMC culture with coronavirus spike peptide pools or control peptides (ViraFEST assay). Their antigens remain unidentified. Sample: CD4+ T cells from blood, cultured in vitro, taken about 7 months after SARS-CoV-2 vaccination. The receptor set was obtained from a human donor who had recovered from COVID-19.

The rearrangement links TRBV7-3 to TRBJ2-1; TRBD2 agrees at 12 bases. After removal of 2 bases from V and 7 bases from J, the junction contained 0 bases not matched to a gene. CDR3 size: 14 residues. Germline assignment: CDR1 SGHTA and CDR2 FQGTGA. CDR3 DNA: TGTGCCAGCAGCTTAGGGACTAGCGGGAATGAGCAGTTCTTC. Amino acid sequence: CASSLGTSGNEQFF.

The chain couples TRBV4-1 to TRBJ2-3; a possible D gene is TRBD2 (6 bases). This CDR3 has 12 residues. CDR1 and CDR2 from the germline V gene are MGHRA and YSYEKL. V was pared by 0 bases and J by 10 bases, with 8 bases between. The CDR3 coding sequence is TGCGCCAGCAGCCAAGAGGGGGGTCCGCAGTATTTT. Protein product: CASSQEGGPQYF.

The chain employs TRBV15 and TRBJ2-7; perhaps TRBD1 as D (5 bases). The CDR3 consists of 15 residues. Trimming removed 2 bases from V and 0 bases from J, with 11 bases in between. The V gene's germline CDR1 is LNHNV and CDR2 YYDKDF (reference sequence). This chain's CDR3 is CATSRTIDSSYEQYF. The CDR3 bases are TGTGCCACCAGCAGAACGATAGACAGCTCCTACGAGCAGTACTTC.

The chain uses TRBV21-1 and TRBJ2-7; no check of the table's D call, TRBD2, against the DNA was made. TRBV21-1 is reported as a pseudogene. The CDR3 spans 16 residues. CDR3 loop: CASSNVEGSASYEQYF. For the CDR3, the DNA is TGTGCCAGCAGCAACGTGGAGGGTAGTGCGTCCTACGAGCAGTACTTC.

The V call is TRBV6-2 or TRBV6-3, the J call TRBJ2-3, with D possibly called TRBD1 or TRBD2 (5 bases each). Trimming cost V 6 bases and J 0 bases, with 13 bases left between them. CDR1 MNHEY and CDR2 SVGEGT come from the germline V gene. This CDR3 has 15 residues. The DNA of the CDR3 is TGTGCCAGCAGCCCAGTCGGGGCTAGCACAGATACGCAGTATTTT. Its protein is CASSPVGASTDTQYF.

The V call is TRBV6-1, the J call TRBJ1-6; a weak D match, TRBD1 (5 bases). CDR1 is MNHNS and CDR2 is SASEGT in the germline V gene. The V and J ends lost 8 bases and 7 bases respectively, with 12 bases between them. The length of the CDR3 is 13 residues. CDR3 in amino acids: CASFRGYNSPLHF. The CDR3 DNA follows: TGTGCCAGCTTCCGGGGCTACAATTCACCCCTCCACTTT.

This clonotype was recorded at least ten times. The chain joins TRBV20-1 to TRBJ2-5, with TRBD2 identical over 13 bases. The V gene's germline CDR1 is DFQATT and CDR2 SNEGSKA (reference sequence). CDR3 length: 15 amino acids. J lost 6 bases, V lost 6 bases, and 10 bases had no gene match. The CDR3 protein is CSARSGLAGVKTQYF. CDR3 in DNA: TGCAGTGCCCGCAGCGGACTAGCGGGAGTGAAGACCCAGTACTTC.

The rearrangement uses TRBV20-1 and TRBJ2-1, with TRBD2 identical over 12 bases. CDR1 and CDR2 (germline): DFQATT, SNEGSKA (reference sequence). The CDR3 consists of 15 residues. With V trimmed by 0 bases and J by 9 bases, 6 bases remained unmatched. The CDR3 DNA follows: TGCAGTGCTAGAGACCGGACTAGCGGGACGGGTGAGCAGTTCTTC. Encoded protein: CSARDRTSGTGEQFF.

This clonotype was counted only a few times. The chain combines TRBV6-1 with TRBJ1-2; D perhaps matches TRBD1 (6 bases). Germline V CDR1 and CDR2: MNHNS, SASEGT. This CDR3 is 14 amino acids long. Trimming left V 6 bases short and J 5 bases short, with 16 bases between. The CDR3 nucleotides are TGTGCCAGCAGCCCCGCGGAAGGGGGATATGGCTACACCTTC. As protein: CASSPAEGGYGYTF.

This clonotype turned up a few times. The V gene is TRBV6-1, the J gene TRBJ2-7; TRBD1 matches 8 bases. The CDR3 loop spans 13 amino acids. V gave up 6 bases and J gave up 6 bases; unmatched junction bases: 7. Germline CDR1 and CDR2: MNHNS and SASEGT. The CDR3 DNA sequence: TGTGCCAGCAGCGTTGACAGGGGAAGCGAGCAGTACTTC. Its translation: CASSVDRGSEQYF.

The J gene is TRBJ2-7, the V gene TRBV27, with a tentative D call TRBD1 (5 bases). This CDR3 spans 15 amino acids. Germline V gene data show CDR1 as MNHEY and CDR2 as SMNVEV (reference sequence). Deletions cut 8 bases from V and 3 bases from J, with 20 bases between. The chain's CDR3 is CASALFPRQYYEQYF. The CDR3 nucleotides read TGTGCCAGCGCCCTCTTCCCCCGACAGTACTACGAGCAGTACTTC.

CDR3 amino acids: CASSLDLRETQYF. The CDR3 nucleotides are TGTGCCAGCAGTTTGGACTTAAGAGAGACCCAGTACTTC. The gene calls are TRBV12-3 or TRBV12-4 and TRBJ2-5, with D maybe TRBD2 (5 bases). The V end lost 3 bases, the J end lost 4 bases, and 9 bases lay between the germline ends. CDR3 size: 13 residues.

The chain joins TRBV7-6 to TRBJ2-7; D is possibly TRBD1 (5 bases). The CDR3 extends over 15 amino acids. Per the germline V gene, CDR1 is SGHVS and CDR2 is FNYEAQ. The V gene lost 6 bases and the J gene lost 3 bases, with 18 bases spanning the gap. The CDR3 sequence is CASRPLQGKVYEQYF. For the CDR3, the DNA is TGTGCCAGCAGGCCGCTCCAGGGAAAAGTCTACGAGCAGTACTTC.

J is TRBJ2-1 and V is TRBV20-1, with 8 bases matching TRBD2. Per the germline V gene, CDR1 is DFQATT and CDR2 is SNEGSKA (reference sequence). The CDR3 is made up of 14 amino acids. With 5 bases clipped from V and 7 bases from J, the junction kept 10 bases outside the gene matches. As DNA, the CDR3 is TGCAGTGCTGGCCTTAGCGGGATTGGGAATGAGCAGTTCTTC. It yields the protein CSAGLSGIGNEQFF.

The chain recombines TRBV27 with TRBJ2-2; 12 bases are shared with TRBD2. V lost 5 bases and J lost 8; bases outside the gene matches: 6. The CDR3 consists of 15 residues. The V gene's germline CDR1 is MNHEY and CDR2 SMNVEV (reference sequence). CDR3 nucleotides: TGTGCCAGCAGTCGGAGACTAGCGGGAGAGGGGGAGCTGTTTTTT. This encodes CASSRRLAGEGELFF.

The chain carries TRBV21-1 and TRBJ2-3; no DNA check was done on the table's D call, TRBD1. TRBV21-1 is flagged as a pseudogene. The CDR3 is 17 residues long. The CDR3 bases are TGTGCCAGCAGCACGCCGGGACCCTCCCTTGACACAGATACGCAGTATTTT. Protein product: CASSTPGPSLDTDTQYF.

The V and J genes are TRBV19 and TRBJ2-5; D could derive from TRBD1 or TRBD2 (5 bases each). The CDR3 sequence is 14 residues long. Germline CDR1 LNHDA, CDR2 SQIVND (reference sequence). Deletions cut 1 base from V and 2 bases from J, with 8 bases between. This CDR3 is CASSIVGGQETQYF. The CDR3 DNA is TGTGCCAGTAGTATAGTTGGGGGACAAGAGACCCAGTACTTC.

The sample holds a few counts of this clonotype. V usage is TRBV20-1 and J usage is TRBJ2-1; D perhaps matches TRBD2 (5 bases). The V end was cut by 1 base, the J end by 3 bases, with 10 bases between. Germline values: CDR1 DFQATT, CDR2 SNEGSKA (reference sequence). This CDR3 has 14 residues. The CDR3 protein is CSARVAAGYNEQFF. The DNA for the CDR3 is TGCAGTGCTAGAGTAGCCGCGGGCTACAATGAGCAGTTCTTC.

This clonotype was detected only a few times. This sequence joins TRBV20-1 and TRBJ2-1; possible D gene TRBD2, 7 bases. The CDR3 has 17 amino acids. Trimming took off 5 bases at V and 5 bases at J, with 25 bases between the two ends. Germline V gives CDR1 DFQATT, CDR2 SNEGSKA (reference sequence). In DNA, the CDR3 is TGCAGTGCTTTCGGGGGAGGGGGATATCGGATACACAATGAGCAGTTCTTC. Translating gives CSAFGGGGYRIHNEQFF.

The V gene is TRBV28, the J gene TRBJ2-3, with 7 bases lining up with TRBD2. The CDR3 sequence is 17 residues long. V trimming: 2 bases; J trimming: 0 bases; junction bases outside the gene matches: 8. Germline V gives CDR1 MDHEN, CDR2 SYDVKM. CDR3 nucleotides: TGTGCCAGCAGTTTAGAGGCTAGCGGAACTAGCACAGATACGCAGTATTTT. Its translation is CASSLEASGTSTDTQYF.

This clonotype was recorded a few times. The rearrangement links TRBV27 to TRBJ2-6; D is uncertain. Trimming removed 2 bases at V and 0 bases at J, with 8 bases between. This CDR3 is 16 amino acids long. CDR1 and CDR2 from the germline V gene are MNHEY and SMNVEV (reference sequence). CDR3 DNA sequence: TGTGCCAGCAGTTTACAACCAAGCTCTGGGGCCAACGTCCTGACTTTC. This sequence encodes CASSLQPSSGANVLTF.